In this sample, the clone carrying this T cell receptor beta chain turned up a few times. This sample is drawn from a study of T-cell reconstitution after alpha-beta-depleted transplantation in children. Using unique molecular identifiers, the investigators prepared the TCRbeta library. Using its own MiXCR run on the PCR reads, TCRdb lists one record per CDR3 protein. Of around 380,000 distinct CDR3 sequences in the sample, approximately 11% were seen once. This specimen consisted of PBMCs from the stem cell graft donor, obtained from the stem cell graft. This receptor was taken from a human donor who donated a stem cell graft to a child with acute myeloid leukemia.

The CDR3 DNA follows: TGTGCCAGCAGCGATATTTCTAGCGGGAGCACAGATACGCAGTATTTT. Its protein product is CASSDISSGSTDTQYF. The J gene is TRBJ2-3, the V gene TRBV7-9; TRBD2 matches at 8 bases. Trimming cost V 5 bases and J 0 bases; bases outside gene matches: 7. Germline V gives CDR1 SEHNR, CDR2 FQNEAQ (reference sequence). The CDR3 covers 16 residues. The full variable domain, its missing parts supplied by reference TRBV7-9 and TRBJ2-3, is DTGVSQNPRHKITKRGQNVTFRCDPISEHNRLYWYRQTLGQGPEFLTYFQNEAQLEKSRLLSDRFSAERPKGSFSTLEIQRTEQGDSAMYLCASSDISSGSTDTQYFGPGTRLTVL.